This T cell receptor beta chain was captured by sequencing in a study of control samples from healthy donors and cancer patients. Profiling relied on immunoSEQ multiplex PCR, and the TCRdb table lists in-frame clones only, not all of them. The repertoire includes tens of thousands of clones, around 94% of them detected once, and 4.8% sits in the top ten. Trimming pared 1 base from V and 0 bases from J, leaving 13 bases between. The CDR3 consists of 16 residues. Germline values: CDR1 MNHEY, CDR2 SVGAGI. The source material was blood. The clonotype comes from a woman younger than 30 in good health. The chain uses TRBV6-5 and TRBJ2-7, with D perhaps assigned TRBD1 or TRBD2 (5 bases each). The CDR3 DNA sequence: TGTGCCAGCAGTTACTTGGGACGGTCCAGCTCCTACGAGCAGTACTTC. Translation: CASSYLGRSSSYEQYF.